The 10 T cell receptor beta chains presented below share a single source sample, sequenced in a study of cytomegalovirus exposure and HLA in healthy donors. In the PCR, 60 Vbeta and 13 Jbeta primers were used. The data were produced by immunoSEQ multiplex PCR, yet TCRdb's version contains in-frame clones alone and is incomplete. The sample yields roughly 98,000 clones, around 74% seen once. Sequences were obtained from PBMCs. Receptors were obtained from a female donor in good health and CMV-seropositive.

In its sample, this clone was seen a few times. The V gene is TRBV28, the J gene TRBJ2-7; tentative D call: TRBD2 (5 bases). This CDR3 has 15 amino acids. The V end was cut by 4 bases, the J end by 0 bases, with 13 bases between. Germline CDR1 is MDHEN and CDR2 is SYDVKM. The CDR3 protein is CASSSPEGVSYEQYF. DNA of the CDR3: TGTGCCAGCAGTTCCCCAGAGGGAGTCTCCTACGAGCAGTACTTC.

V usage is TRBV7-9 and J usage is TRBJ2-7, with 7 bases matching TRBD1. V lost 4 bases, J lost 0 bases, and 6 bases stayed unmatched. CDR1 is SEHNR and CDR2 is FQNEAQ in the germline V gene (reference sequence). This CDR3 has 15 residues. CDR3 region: CASSSRQGFSYEQYF. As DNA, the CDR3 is TGTGCCAGCAGCTCCCGACAGGGCTTCTCCTACGAGCAGTACTTC.

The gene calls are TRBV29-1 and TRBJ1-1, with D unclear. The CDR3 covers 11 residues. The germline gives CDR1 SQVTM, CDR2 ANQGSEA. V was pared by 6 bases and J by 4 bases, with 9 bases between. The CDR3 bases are TGCAGCGTCGTGATCGGCACTGAAGCTTTCTTT. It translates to CSVVIGTEAFF.

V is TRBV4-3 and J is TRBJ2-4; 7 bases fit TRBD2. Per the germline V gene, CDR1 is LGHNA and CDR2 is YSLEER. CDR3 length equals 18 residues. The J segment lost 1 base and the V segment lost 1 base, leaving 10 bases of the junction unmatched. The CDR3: CASSQVNIAGYAKNIQYF. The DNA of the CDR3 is TGCGCCAGCAGCCAAGTCAACATAGCGGGTTATGCCAAAAACATTCAGTACTTC.

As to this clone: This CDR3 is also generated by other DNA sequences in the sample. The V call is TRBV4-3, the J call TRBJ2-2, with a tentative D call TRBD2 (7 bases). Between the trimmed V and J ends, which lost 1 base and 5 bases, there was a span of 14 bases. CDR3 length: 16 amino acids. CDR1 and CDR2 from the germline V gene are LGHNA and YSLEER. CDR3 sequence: CASSQALGGRTGELFF. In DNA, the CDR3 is TGCGCCAGCAGCCAAGCCTTGGGGGGGCGAACCGGGGAGCTGTTTTTT.

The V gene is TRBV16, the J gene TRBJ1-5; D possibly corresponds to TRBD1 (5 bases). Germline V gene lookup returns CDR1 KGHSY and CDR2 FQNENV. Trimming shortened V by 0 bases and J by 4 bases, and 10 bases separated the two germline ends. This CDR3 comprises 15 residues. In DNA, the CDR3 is TGTGCCAGCAGCCAATCAGGGCAGGGAAATCAGCCCCAGCATTTT. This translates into CASSQSGQGNQPQHF.

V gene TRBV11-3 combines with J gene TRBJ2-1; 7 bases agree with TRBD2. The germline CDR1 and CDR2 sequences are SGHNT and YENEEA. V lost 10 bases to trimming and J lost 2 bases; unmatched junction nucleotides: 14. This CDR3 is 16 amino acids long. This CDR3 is CATFSRGGSPYNEQFF. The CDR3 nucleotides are TGTGCCACCTTCTCTAGGGGCGGGAGCCCCTACAATGAGCAGTTCTTC.

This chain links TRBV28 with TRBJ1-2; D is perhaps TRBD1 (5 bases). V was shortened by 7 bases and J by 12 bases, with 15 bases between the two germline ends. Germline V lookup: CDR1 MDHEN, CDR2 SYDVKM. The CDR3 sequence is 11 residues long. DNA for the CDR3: TGTGCCAGCACCAGCTCCCAGGGAAACACCTTC. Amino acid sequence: CASTSSQGNTF.

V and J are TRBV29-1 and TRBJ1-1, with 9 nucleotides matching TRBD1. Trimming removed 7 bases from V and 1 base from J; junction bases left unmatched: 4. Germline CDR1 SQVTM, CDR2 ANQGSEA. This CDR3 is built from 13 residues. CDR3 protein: CSASTGGNTEAFF. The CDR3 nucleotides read TGCAGCGCGTCGACAGGGGGGAACACTGAAGCTTTCTTT.

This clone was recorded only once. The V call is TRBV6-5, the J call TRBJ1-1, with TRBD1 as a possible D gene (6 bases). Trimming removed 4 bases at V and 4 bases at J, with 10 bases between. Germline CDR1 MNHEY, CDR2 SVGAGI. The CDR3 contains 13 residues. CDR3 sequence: CASSLGGRTEAFF. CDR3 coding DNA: TGTGCCAGCAGTTTAGGGGGACGCACTGAAGCTTTCTTT.